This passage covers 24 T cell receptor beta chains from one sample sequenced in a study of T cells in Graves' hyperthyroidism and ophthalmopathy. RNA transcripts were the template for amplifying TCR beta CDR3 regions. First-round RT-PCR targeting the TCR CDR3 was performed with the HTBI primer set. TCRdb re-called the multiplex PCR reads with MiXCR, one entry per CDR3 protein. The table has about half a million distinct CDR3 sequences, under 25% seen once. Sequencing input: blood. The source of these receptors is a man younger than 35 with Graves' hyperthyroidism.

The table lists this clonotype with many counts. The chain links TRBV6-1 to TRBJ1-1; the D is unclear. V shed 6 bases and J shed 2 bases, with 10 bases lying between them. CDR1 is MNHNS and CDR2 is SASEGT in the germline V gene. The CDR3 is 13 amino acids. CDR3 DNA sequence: TGTGCCAGCAGCCGCAAGTCAAACACTGAAGCTTTCTTT. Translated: CASSRKSNTEAFF.

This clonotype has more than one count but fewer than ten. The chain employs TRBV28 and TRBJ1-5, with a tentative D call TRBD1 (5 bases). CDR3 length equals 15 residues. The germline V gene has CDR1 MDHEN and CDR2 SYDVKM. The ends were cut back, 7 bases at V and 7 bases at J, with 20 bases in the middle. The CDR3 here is CASTLHRGTFQPQHF. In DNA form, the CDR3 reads TGTGCCAGCACTCTTCACCGGGGGACCTTCCAGCCCCAGCATTTT.

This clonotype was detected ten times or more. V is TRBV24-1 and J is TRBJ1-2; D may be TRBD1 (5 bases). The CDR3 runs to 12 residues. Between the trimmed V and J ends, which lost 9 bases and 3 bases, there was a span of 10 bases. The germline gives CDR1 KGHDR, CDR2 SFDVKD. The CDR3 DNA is TGTGCCACCGAGGGGCTCGACTATGGCTACACCTTC. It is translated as CATEGLDYGYTF.

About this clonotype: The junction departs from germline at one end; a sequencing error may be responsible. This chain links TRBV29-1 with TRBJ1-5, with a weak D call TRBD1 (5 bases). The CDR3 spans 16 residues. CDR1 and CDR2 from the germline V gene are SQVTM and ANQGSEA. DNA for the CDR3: TGCAGCGTTAGGGGCCGCCCGGGAGGAGGCAATCATCCCCAGCATTTT. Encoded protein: CSVRGRPGGGNHPQHF. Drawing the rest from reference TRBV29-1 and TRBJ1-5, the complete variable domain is SAVISQKPSRDICQRGTSLTIQCQVDSQVTMMFWYRQQPGQSLTLIATANQGSEATYESGFVIDKFPISRPNLTFSTLTVSNMSPEDSSIYLCSVRGRPGGGNHPQHFGDGTRLSIL.

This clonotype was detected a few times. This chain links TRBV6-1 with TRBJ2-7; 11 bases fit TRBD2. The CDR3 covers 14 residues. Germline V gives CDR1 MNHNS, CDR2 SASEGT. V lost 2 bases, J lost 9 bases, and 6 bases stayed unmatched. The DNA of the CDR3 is TGTGCCAGCAGTGAAATAGCGGGGGGGCCGGGGCAGTACTTC. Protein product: CASSEIAGGPGQYF.

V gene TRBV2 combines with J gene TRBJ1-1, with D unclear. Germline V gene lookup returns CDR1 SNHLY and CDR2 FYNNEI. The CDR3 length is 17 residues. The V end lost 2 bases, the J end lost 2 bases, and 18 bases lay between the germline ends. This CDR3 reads CASSEQPRSSLNTEAFF. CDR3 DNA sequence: TGTGCCAGCAGTGAACAGCCCCGGTCAAGCCTAAACACTGAAGCTTTCTTT.

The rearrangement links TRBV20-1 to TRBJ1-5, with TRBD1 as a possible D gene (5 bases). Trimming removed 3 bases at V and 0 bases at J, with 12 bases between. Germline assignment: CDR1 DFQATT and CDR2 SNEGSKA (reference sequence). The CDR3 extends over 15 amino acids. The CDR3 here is CSASMSRASNQPQHF. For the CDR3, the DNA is TGCAGTGCTAGTATGAGCAGGGCTAGCAATCAGCCCCAGCATTTT.

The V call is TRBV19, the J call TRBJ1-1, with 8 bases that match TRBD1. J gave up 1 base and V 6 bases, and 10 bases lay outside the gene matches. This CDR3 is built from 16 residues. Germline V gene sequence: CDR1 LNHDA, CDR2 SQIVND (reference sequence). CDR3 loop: CASSWGRDRSNTEAFF. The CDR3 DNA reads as TGTGCCAGTAGCTGGGGTCGGGACAGGTCGAACACTGAAGCTTTCTTT.

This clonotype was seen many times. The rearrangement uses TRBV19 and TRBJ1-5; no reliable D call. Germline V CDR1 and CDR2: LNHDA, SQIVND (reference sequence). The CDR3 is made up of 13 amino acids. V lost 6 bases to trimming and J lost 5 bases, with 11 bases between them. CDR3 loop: CASSSGPDQPQHF. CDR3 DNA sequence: TGTGCCAGTAGCTCCGGGCCAGATCAGCCCCAGCATTTT.

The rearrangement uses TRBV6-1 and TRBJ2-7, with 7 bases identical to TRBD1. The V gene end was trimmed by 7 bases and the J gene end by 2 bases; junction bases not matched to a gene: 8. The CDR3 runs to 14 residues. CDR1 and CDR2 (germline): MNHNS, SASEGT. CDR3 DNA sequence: TGTGCCAGCAAGCCAGGGCAGGGGGCCTACGAGCAGTACTTC. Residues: CASKPGQGAYEQYF.

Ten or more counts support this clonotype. CDR3 DNA sequence: TGTGCCAGCAGTGCGATCTTGAGGAACTATGGCTACACCTTC. Amino acid sequence: CASSAILRNYGYTF. The V gene is TRBV2, the J gene TRBJ1-2, with unresolved D. Trimming stripped 4 bases from V and 2 bases from J, with 11 bases between. The CDR3 spans 14 residues. The germline CDR1 and CDR2 sequences are SNHLY and FYNNEI.

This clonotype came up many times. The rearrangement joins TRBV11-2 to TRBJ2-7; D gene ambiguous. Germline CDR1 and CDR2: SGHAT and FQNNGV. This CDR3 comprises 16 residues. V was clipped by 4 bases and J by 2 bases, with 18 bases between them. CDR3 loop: CASSSLVGQAPYEQYF. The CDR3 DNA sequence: TGTGCCAGCAGCTCACTCGTAGGGCAGGCCCCCTACGAGCAGTACTTC.

In DNA form, the CDR3 reads TGTGCCAGCAGTGAAGCAATCAACAGGGTGGGCTCCTACGAGCAGTACTTC. Its translation: CASSEAINRVGSYEQYF. V is TRBV6-1 and J is TRBJ2-7; D possibly corresponds to TRBD1 (6 bases). This CDR3 is 17 amino acids long. Germline assignment: CDR1 MNHNS and CDR2 SASEGT. The V end lost 0 bases, the J end lost 0 bases, and 15 bases lay between the germline ends.

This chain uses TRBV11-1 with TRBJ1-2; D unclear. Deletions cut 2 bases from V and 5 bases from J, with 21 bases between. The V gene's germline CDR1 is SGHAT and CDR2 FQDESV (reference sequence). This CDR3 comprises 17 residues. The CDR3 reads CASSLPPDPTRIYGYTF. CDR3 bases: TGTGCCAGCAGCTTACCGCCGGACCCGACCAGGATATATGGCTACACCTTC.

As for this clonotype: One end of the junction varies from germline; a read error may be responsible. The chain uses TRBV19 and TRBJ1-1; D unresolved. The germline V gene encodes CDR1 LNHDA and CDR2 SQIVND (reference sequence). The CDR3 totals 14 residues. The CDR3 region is CTSSIGAGVAEAFF. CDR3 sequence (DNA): TGTACCAGTAGTATAGGAGCGGGTGTTGCTGAAGCTTTCTTT.

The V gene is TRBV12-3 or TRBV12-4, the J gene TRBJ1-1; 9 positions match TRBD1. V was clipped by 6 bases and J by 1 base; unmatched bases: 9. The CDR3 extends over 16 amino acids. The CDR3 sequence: CASRPTGGARNTEAFF. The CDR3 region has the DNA TGTGCCAGCAGGCCCACAGGGGGCGCTAGGAACACTGAAGCTTTCTTT.

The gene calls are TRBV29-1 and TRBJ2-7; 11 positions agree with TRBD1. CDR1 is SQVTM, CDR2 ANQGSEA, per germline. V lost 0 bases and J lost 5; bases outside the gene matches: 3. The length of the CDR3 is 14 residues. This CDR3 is CSVEDGQGANEQYF. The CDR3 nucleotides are TGCAGCGTTGAAGACGGACAGGGGGCCAACGAGCAGTACTTC.

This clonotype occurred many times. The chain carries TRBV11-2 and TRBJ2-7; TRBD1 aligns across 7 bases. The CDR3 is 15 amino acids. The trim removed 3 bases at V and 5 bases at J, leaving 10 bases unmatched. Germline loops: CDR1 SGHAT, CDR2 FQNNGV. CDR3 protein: CASSFRNRGWDEQYF. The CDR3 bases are TGTGCCAGCAGCTTCCGAAACAGGGGCTGGGACGAGCAGTACTTC. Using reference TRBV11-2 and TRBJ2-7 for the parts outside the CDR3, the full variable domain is EAGVAQSPRYKIIEKRQSVAFWCNPISGHATLYWYQQILGQGPKLLIQFQNNGVVDDSQLPKDRFSAERLKGVDSTLKIQPAKLEDSAVYLCASSFRNRGWDEQYFGPGTRLTVT.

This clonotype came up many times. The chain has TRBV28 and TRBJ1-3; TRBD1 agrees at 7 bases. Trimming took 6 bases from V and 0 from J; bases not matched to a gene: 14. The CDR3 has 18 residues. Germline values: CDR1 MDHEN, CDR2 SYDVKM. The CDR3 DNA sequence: TGTGCCAGCAGGGACTGGGCAGGGGGTACCCGCTCTGGAAACACCATATATTTT. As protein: CASRDWAGGTRSGNTIYF.

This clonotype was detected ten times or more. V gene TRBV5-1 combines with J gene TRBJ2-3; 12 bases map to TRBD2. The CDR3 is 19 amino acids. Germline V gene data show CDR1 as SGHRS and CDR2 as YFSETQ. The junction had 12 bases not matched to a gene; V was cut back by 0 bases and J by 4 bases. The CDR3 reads CASSLVPSGGAGFADTQYF. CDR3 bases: TGCGCCAGCAGCTTGGTGCCTAGCGGGGGGGCCGGGTTCGCAGATACGCAGTATTTT.

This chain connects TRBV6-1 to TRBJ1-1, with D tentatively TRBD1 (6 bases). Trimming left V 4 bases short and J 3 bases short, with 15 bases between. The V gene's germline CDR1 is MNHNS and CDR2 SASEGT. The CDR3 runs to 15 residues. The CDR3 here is CASSAPGTSHTEAFF. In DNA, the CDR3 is TGTGCCAGCAGTGCCCCCGGGACATCGCACACTGAAGCTTTCTTT.

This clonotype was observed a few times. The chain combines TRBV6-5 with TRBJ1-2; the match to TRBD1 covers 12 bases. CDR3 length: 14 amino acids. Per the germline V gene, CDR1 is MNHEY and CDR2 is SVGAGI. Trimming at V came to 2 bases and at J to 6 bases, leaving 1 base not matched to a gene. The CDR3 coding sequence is TGTGCCAGCAGTTACCGGGACAGGGGGCATGGCTACACCTTC. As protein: CASSYRDRGHGYTF.

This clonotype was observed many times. The DNA of the CDR3 is TGTGCCTGGAGTGGAGGCCTGCGAGCCAAAAACATTCAGTACTTC. Translating gives CAWSGGLRAKNIQYF. The chain links TRBV30 to TRBJ2-4; D is unclear. The CDR3 consists of 15 residues. Trimming cost V 1 base and J 0 bases, with 10 bases left between them. The germline V gene encodes CDR1 GTSNPN and CDR2 SVGIG (reference sequence).

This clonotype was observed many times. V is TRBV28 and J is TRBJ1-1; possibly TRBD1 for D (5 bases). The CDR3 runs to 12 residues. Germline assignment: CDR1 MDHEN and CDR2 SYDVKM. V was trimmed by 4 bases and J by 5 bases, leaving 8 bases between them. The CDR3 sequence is CASSSRTTEAFF. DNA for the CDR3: TGTGCCAGCAGTTCCCGGACAACTGAAGCTTTCTTT.